This passage covers 9 T cell receptor beta chains from one sample sequenced in a study of OX40 agonist ivuxolimab in advanced cancers. Here immunoSEQ multiplex PCR was the method, and the copy in TCRdb shows in-frame clones only, minus some. This table holds roughly 12,000 clones, approximately 90% found once. The sequences come from CD4+ or CD8+ T cells sorted from blood, collected in a trial of the OX40 agonist ivuxolimab. These receptor sequences come from an adult with an advanced solid tumor such as melanoma, head and neck, liver or kidney cancer.

The chain couples TRBV5-1 to TRBJ2-1; D gene uncertain. Germline CDR1 SGHRS, CDR2 YFSETQ. The CDR3 has 15 amino acids. Trimming stripped 2 bases from V and 1 base from J, with 10 bases between. The CDR3, as DNA: TGCGCCAGCAGCTTAATCCACTTGTCCTACAATGAGCAGTTCTTC. It yields the protein CASSLIHLSYNEQFF.

The chain uses TRBV30 and TRBJ2-2; D not resolved. This CDR3 has 13 amino acids. In germline, CDR1 is GTSNPN, CDR2 SVGIG (reference sequence). Trimming shortened V by 8 bases and J by 2 bases, and 12 bases separated the two germline ends. This CDR3 is CAGNSLNTGELFF. The DNA of the CDR3 is TGTGCCGGTAACTCACTTAACACCGGGGAGCTGTTTTTT.

CDR3: CASRSRRPDRGNEKLFF. CDR3 nucleotide sequence: TGTGCAAGTCGCTCTAGGAGACCTGACAGGGGTAATGAAAAACTGTTTTTT. This chain links TRBV12-2 with TRBJ1-4; TRBD1, the table's D call, lacks a check against the DNA. TRBV12-2 is a recognized pseudogene. This CDR3 region has 17 residues.

On this clone: The junction does not match germline at one end; this may be a read error. In the same sample, other DNA sequences code for this CDR3. This sequence joins TRBV4-1 and TRBJ2-7, with D unclear. In germline, CDR1 is MGHRA, CDR2 YSYEKL. The CDR3 has 13 residues. CDR3 DNA: TGTGCCAGCAGCCTGACTGGGATCTACGAGCAGTACTTC. Its protein is CASSLTGIYEQYF.

V gene TRBV2 combines with J gene TRBJ2-7, with TRBD2 matching 11 bases. With 6 bases clipped from V and 3 bases from J, the junction kept 7 bases outside the gene matches. The CDR3 contains 15 residues. Per the germline V gene, CDR1 is SNHLY and CDR2 is FYNNEI. The CDR3 sequence: CASRRGTSGNYEQYF. Here the CDR3 DNA reads TGTGCCAGCAGGCGCGGGACTAGCGGTAACTACGAGCAGTACTTC.

The genes are TRBV6-5 and TRBJ2-3; a possible D gene is TRBD1 (5 bases). V was trimmed by 6 bases and J by 3 bases, leaving 16 bases between them. Per germline, CDR1 MNHEY and CDR2 SVGAGI. CDR3 length: 15 residues. CDR3 DNA: TGTGCCAGCAGCGACCCTCCGCAGGGAACAGATACGCAGTATTTT. Protein sequence: CASSDPPQGTDTQYF.

This clone was recorded only once. CDR3 loop: CASSVYNEQFF. DNA for the CDR3: TGTGCCAGCAGTGTGTACAATGAGCAGTTCTTC. The gene calls are TRBV2 and TRBJ2-1; no clear D. The CDR3 is 11 residues long. The V and J ends lost 4 bases and 4 bases respectively, with 2 bases between them. Germline V gene sequence: CDR1 SNHLY, CDR2 FYNNEI. The complete variable domain, with remaining parts taken from reference TRBV2 and TRBJ2-1, reads EPEVTQTPSHQVTQMGQEVILRCVPISNHLYFYWYRQILGQKVEFLVSFYNNEISEKSEIFDDQFSVERPDGSNFTLKIRSTKLEDSAMYFCASSVYNEQFFGPGTRLTVL.

The chain has TRBV4-1 and TRBJ1-1; no clear D gene. There are 14 residues in the CDR3. Trimming took off 0 bases at V and 10 bases at J, with 15 bases between the two ends. The germline gives CDR1 MGHRA, CDR2 YSYEKL. The DNA of the CDR3 is TGCGCCAGCAGCCAAGATGGGGAAACTCGCAGAGCTTTCTTT. It is translated as CASSQDGETRRAFF.

The chain links TRBV7-9 to TRBJ2-1; 8 nucleotides agree with TRBD2. The germline gives CDR1 SEHNR, CDR2 FQNEAQ (reference sequence). Trimming took 5 bases from V and 9 from J; bases not matched to a gene: 24. The CDR3 sequence is 19 residues long. The CDR3 region has the DNA TGTGCCAGCAGCCCCTTAGGTGTTAGCGGGAAAGGTACCAAGGGTGAGCAGTTCTTC. It is translated as CASSPLGVSGKGTKGEQFF.